Listed below are T cell receptor beta chains from one sample, sequenced in a study of blood T cells in healthy people across ages. TCRdb used MiXCR to reprocess the 5' RACE reads, holding one entry per CDR3 protein. In the table there are about 760,000 distinct CDR3 sequences, roughly 25% of which are singletons. This sample was shared with a second study, whose subject was T cells of mothers and their children.

Sequencing was carried out using blood. Receptors originate from a boy aged 10-17 years in good health. Both conserved end residues are part of each CDR3. Fields, in order: clone size, J gene, V gene, CDR3 length, D gene, CDR3 protein, CDR3 DNA. D genes are given only for firm matches. A row's size may be missing; if present it is once, few, many or a size class.

few,TRBJ2-5,TRBV10-2,13,TRBD2,CASSGLEGETQYF,TGCGCCAGCTCGGGACTAGAAGGGGAGACCCAGTACTTC
.,TRBJ2-2,TRBV14,15,.,CASSPLESGAGELFF,TGTGCCAGCAGCCCTCTCGAAAGCGGCGCCGGGGAGCTGTTTTTT
.,TRBJ1-5,TRBV6-2/TRBV6-3,16,.,CASSGPGLTMNQPQHF,TGTGCCAGCAGTGGGCCCGGGCTAACTATGAATCAGCCCCAGCATTTT
.,TRBJ1-1,TRBV7-9,14,TRBD1,CARGDRTENTEAFF,TGTGCCAGAGGGGACAGGACCGAGAACACTGAAGCTTTCTTT
.,TRBJ2-1,TRBV5-1,16,.,CASSLEWGGAYNEQFF,TGCGCCAGCAGCTTGGAGTGGGGCGGAGCTTACAATGAGCAGTTCTTC
.,TRBJ1-4,TRBV25-1,15,TRBD1,CASSPGQGVGEKLFF,TGTGCCAGCAGTCCTGGACAGGGCGTTGGGGAAAAACTGTTTTTT
.,TRBJ2-5,TRBV28,14,.,CASSLEGGGWTQYF,TGTGCCAGCAGTTTAGAAGGGGGTGGATGGACCCAGTACTTC
.,TRBJ2-1,TRBV29-1,14,.,CSAEDLGHYNEQFF,TGCAGCGCTGAAGACCTCGGACACTACAATGAGCAGTTCTTC
few,TRBJ2-7,TRBV13,15,.,CASSLRARAPHEQYF,TGTGCCAGCAGCTTAAGGGCCCGGGCCCCCCACGAGCAGTACTTC
.,TRBJ2-1,TRBV7-9,15,.,CASSLGVSGEQGQFF,TGTGCCAGCAGCTTGGGAGTGTCGGGTGAGCAGGGGCAGTTCTTC
once,TRBJ2-5,TRBV11-2,17,TRBD2,CASSGRDLSGGRETQYF,TGTGCCAGCAGCGGCCGGGACCTTAGCGGGGGGAGAGAGACCCAGTACTTC
few,TRBJ1-1,TRBV5-1,14,.,CASSLQTMNTEAFF,TGCGCCAGCAGCTTACAGACCATGAACACTGAAGCTTTCTTT
once,TRBJ2-1,TRBV4-1,15,.,CASSQEVNSYNEQFF,TGCGCCAGCAGCCAAGAAGTTAACAGCTACAATGAGCAGTTCTTC
few,TRBJ2-5,TRBV5-1,13,.,CASSIGTGETQYF,TGCGCCAGCAGCATAGGGACGGGAGAGACCCAGTACTTC
few,TRBJ1-2,TRBV7-2,12,.,CASRGLRYGYTF,TGTGCCAGCAGGGGACTTCGCTATGGCTACACCTTC
.,TRBJ1-5,TRBV27,16,TRBD1,CASSLRAAGGDQPQHF,TGTGCCAGCAGTTTACGCGCCGCAGGGGGAGATCAGCCCCAGCATTTT
.,TRBJ2-5,TRBV7-9,12,.,CASSFQEGAQYF,TGTGCCAGCAGCTTCCAGGAAGGGGCCCAGTACTTC
few,TRBJ2-5,TRBV3-1,16,TRBD2,CASSPRTSGNEETQYF,TGTGCCAGCAGCCCACGGACTAGCGGGAATGAAGAGACCCAGTACTTC
few,TRBJ2-5,TRBV7-9,16,.,CASSLVGAGATYEQHF,.
.,TRBJ2-7,TRBV20-1,15,TRBD2,CSASITLAAPYEQYF,TGCAGTGCTAGTATCACGCTAGCGGCTCCCTACGAGCAGTACTTC
.,TRBJ2-7,TRBV29-1,13,TRBD2,CSVDIAGSYEQYF,TGCAGCGTTGATATAGCGGGATCCTACGAGCAGTACTTC
.,TRBJ2-1,TRBV10-3,19,.,CAISELGGADKVKYNEQFF,TGTGCCATCAGTGAACTGGGGGGTGCCGACAAAGTAAAGTACAATGAGCAGTTCTTC
.,TRBJ1-1,TRBV27,13,TRBD1,CASGLTGGTEAFF,TGTGCCAGCGGACTTACAGGGGGCACTGAAGCTTTCTTT
few,TRBJ1-4,TRBV7-2,14,TRBD1,CASSSGGRPEKLFF,TGTGCCAGCAGCTCAGGGGGCCGCCCTGAAAAACTGTTTTTT
few,TRBJ1-2,TRBV9,12,.,CASSPTSGQGTF,TGTGCCAGCAGCCCCACTTCGGGACAAGGGACCTTC
.,TRBJ2-1,TRBV5-8,15,.,CASSPVELPYNEQFF,TGTGCCAGCAGCCCAGTAGAGCTCCCGTACAATGAGCAGTTCTTC
many,TRBJ2-6,TRBV2,13,.,CASSNSGANVLTF,TGTGCCAGCAGTAACTCTGGGGCCAACGTCCTGACTTTC
.,TRBJ2-1,TRBV7-6,14,.,CASSSQALRNEQFF,TGTGCCAGCAGCTCCCAAGCCCTGCGGAATGAGCAGTTCTTC
.,TRBJ2-1,TRBV9,15,.,CASSVGVGAYNEQFF,TGTGCCAGCAGCGTAGGTGTGGGGGCCTACAATGAGCAGTTCTTC
.,TRBJ1-4,TRBV25-1,14,.,CASTETTKNEKLFF,TGTGCCAGCACTGAGACTACTAAGAATGAAAAACTGTTTTTT
.,TRBJ1-4,TRBV12-3/TRBV12-4,14,.,CASTKTAVNEKLFF,TGTGCCAGCACCAAGACAGCCGTTAATGAAAAACTGTTTTTT
.,TRBJ1-4,TRBV6-5,14,.,CASSFQATNEKLFF,TGTGCCAGCAGTTTCCAAGCAACTAATGAAAAACTGTTTTTT
few,TRBJ2-5,TRBV15,16,TRBD1,CATSNQITGVGETQYF,TGTGCCACCAGCAATCAAATTACAGGGGTAGGGGAGACCCAGTACTTC
few,TRBJ2-5,TRBV5-1,15,TRBD1,CASTPLWTGQEAQYF,TGCGCCAGCACCCCCCTCTGGACAGGACAAGAGGCCCAGTACTTC
.,TRBJ2-7,TRBV7-2,14,.,CASSLVRQDYEQYF,TGTGCCAGCAGCTTAGTCCGCCAGGACTACGAGCAGTACTTC
.,TRBJ2-5,TRBV4-1,15,.,CASSQEGQTQETQYF,TGCGCCAGCAGCCAAGAAGGACAGACCCAAGAGACCCAGTACTTC
.,TRBJ2-1,TRBV6-2/TRBV6-3,14,TRBD1,CASRKGQIYNEQFF,TGTGCCAGCAGGAAGGGACAGATTTACAATGAGCAGTTCTTC
.,TRBJ1-4,TRBV12-3/TRBV12-4,14,.,CASSFGNPNEKLFF,TGTGCCAGCAGTTTCGGCAACCCCAATGAAAAACTGTTTTTT
few,TRBJ1-4,TRBV6-6,14,TRBD1,CATIQDRGGEKLFF,TGTGCCACCATACAGGACAGGGGAGGAGAAAAACTGTTTTTT
.,TRBJ1-4,TRBV12-3/TRBV12-4,15,.,CASSTRQTSNEKLFF,TGTGCCAGCAGTACCCGACAGACGTCTAATGAAAAACTGTTTTTT
.,TRBJ2-1,TRBV20-1,14,TRBD2,CSAFDSSGENEQFF,TGCAGTGCTTTCGATTCTAGCGGGGAAAATGAGCAGTTCTTC
.,TRBJ2-7,TRBV3-1,15,.,CASTSGDLSSYEQYF,TGTGCCAGCACCTCCGGGGACCTGAGCTCCTACGAGCAGTACTTC
few,TRBJ1-1,TRBV12-3/TRBV12-4,15,TRBD1,CASSLTGGENTEAFF,TGTGCCAGCAGTCTCACAGGGGGTGAAAACACTGAAGCTTTCTTT
.,TRBJ2-7,TRBV29-1,13,TRBD1,CSVGSDRAYEQYF,TGCAGCGTAGGCTCGGACAGGGCCTACGAGCAGTACTTC
.,TRBJ2-7,TRBV14,18,TRBD2,CASSQGGLAGTWPREQCF,TGTGCCAGCAGCCAGGGGGGACTAGCGGGAACCTGGCCTCGCGAGCAGTGCTTC
.,TRBJ2-7,TRBV6-5,14,.,CASSYLSEGYEQYF,TGTGCCAGCAGTTACCTCAGCGAGGGCTACGAGCAGTACTTC
few,TRBJ1-4,TRBV6-6,16,.,CASSYSTTTSEEKLFF,TGTGCCAGCAGTTACTCGACTACGACATCTGAGGAAAAACTGTTTTTT
few,TRBJ2-5,TRBV12-3/TRBV12-4,13,.,CASSQGQVETQYF,TGTGCCAGCAGCCAAGGCCAGGTAGAGACCCAGTACTTC
.,TRBJ2-7,TRBV6-1,13,TRBD1,CASRNRGWLEQYF,TGTGCCAGCAGAAACAGGGGATGGCTCGAGCAGTACTTC
.,TRBJ2-7,TRBV10-3,12,.,CATESEGYEQYF,TGTGCCACCGAGTCGGAAGGCTACGAGCAGTACTTC
once,TRBJ2-1,TRBV19,14,.,CASGLRHAYNEQFF,TGTGCCAGTGGGTTAAGACATGCCTACAATGAGCAGTTCTTC
.,TRBJ2-5,TRBV24-1,16,TRBD2,CATSDFGTSGQETQYF,TGTGCCACCAGTGATTTTGGGACTAGCGGACAAGAGACCCAGTACTTC